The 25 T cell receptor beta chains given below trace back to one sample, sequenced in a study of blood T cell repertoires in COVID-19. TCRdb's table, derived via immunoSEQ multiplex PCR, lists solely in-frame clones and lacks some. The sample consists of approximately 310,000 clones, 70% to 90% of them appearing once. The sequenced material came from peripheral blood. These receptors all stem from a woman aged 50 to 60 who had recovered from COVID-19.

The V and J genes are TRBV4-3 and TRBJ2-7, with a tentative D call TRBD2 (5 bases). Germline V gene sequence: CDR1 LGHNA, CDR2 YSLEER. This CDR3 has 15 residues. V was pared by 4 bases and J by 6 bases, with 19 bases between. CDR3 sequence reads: CASSPGVNRPIEQYF. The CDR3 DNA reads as TGCGCCAGCAGCCCCGGGGTAAATCGCCCAATCGAGCAGTACTTC.

In nucleotides, the CDR3 is TGTGCCTGGAGTCCGGGACAAAACACCGGGGAGCTGTTTTTT. This gives the protein CAWSPGQNTGELFF. V usage is TRBV30 and J usage is TRBJ2-2; D might be TRBD1 (6 bases). CDR1 GTSNPN and CDR2 SVGIG come from the germline V gene (reference sequence). The CDR3 covers 14 residues. Between the trimmed V and J ends, which lost 2 bases and 2 bases, there was a span of 9 bases.

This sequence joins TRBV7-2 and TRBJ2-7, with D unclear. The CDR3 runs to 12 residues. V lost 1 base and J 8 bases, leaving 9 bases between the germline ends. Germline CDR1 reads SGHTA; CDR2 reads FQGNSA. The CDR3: CASSLVTVQQYF. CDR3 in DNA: TGTGCCAGCAGCTTAGTGACTGTTCAGCAGTACTTC.

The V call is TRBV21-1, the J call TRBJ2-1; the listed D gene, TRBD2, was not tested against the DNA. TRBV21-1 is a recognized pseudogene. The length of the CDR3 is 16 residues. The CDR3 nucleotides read TGTGCCAGCACCCTCGCCCCCAAGCGACCATACAATGAGCAGTTCTTC. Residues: CASTLAPKRPYNEQFF.

CDR3 nucleotide sequence: TGCGCCAGCAGCTTGGCCCTGCAACATCCCGGGGAGCTGTTTTTT. Residues: CASSLALQHPGELFF. The chain carries TRBV5-1 and TRBJ2-2; D is unclear. Germline CDR1 SGHRS, CDR2 YFSETQ. The CDR3 covers 15 residues. V was shortened by 0 bases and J by 6 bases, with 12 bases between the two germline ends.

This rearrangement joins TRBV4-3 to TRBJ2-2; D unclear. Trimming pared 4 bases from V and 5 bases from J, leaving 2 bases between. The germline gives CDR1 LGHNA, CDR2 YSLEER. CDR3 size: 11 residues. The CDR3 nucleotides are TGCGCCAGCAGCCTAACCGGGGAGCTGTTTTTT. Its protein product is CASSLTGELFF.

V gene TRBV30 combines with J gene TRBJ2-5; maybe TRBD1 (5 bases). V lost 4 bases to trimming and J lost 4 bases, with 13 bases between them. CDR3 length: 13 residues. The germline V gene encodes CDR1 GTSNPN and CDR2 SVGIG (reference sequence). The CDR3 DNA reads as TGTGCCTGGACTGGGGCCGGCGGAGAGACCCAGTACTTC. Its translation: CAWTGAGGETQYF. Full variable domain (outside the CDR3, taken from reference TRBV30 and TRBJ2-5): SQTIHQWPATLVQPVGSPLSLECTVEGTSNPNLYWYRQAAGRGLQLLFYSVGIGQISSEVPQNLSASRPQDRQFILSSKKLLLSDSGFYLCAWTGAGGETQYFGPGTRLLVL.

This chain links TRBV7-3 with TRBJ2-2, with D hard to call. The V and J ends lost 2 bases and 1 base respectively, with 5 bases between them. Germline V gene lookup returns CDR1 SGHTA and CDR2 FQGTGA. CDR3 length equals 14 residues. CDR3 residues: CASSLGLNTGELFF. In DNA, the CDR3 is TGTGCCAGCAGCTTAGGGCTGAACACCGGGGAGCTGTTTTTT.

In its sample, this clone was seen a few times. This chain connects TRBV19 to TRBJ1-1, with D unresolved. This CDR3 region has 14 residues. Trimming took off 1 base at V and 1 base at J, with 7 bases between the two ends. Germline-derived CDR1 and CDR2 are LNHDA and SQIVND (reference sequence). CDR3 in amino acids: CASSIAQANTEAFF. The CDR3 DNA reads TGTGCCAGTAGTATAGCTCAGGCGAACACTGAAGCTTTCTTT. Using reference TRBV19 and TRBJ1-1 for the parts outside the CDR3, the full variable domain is DGGITQSPKYLFRKEGQNVTLSCEQNLNHDAMYWYRQDPGQGLRLIYYSQIVNDFQKGDIAEGYSVSREKKESFPLTVTSAQKNPTAFYLCASSIAQANTEAFFGQGTRLTVV.

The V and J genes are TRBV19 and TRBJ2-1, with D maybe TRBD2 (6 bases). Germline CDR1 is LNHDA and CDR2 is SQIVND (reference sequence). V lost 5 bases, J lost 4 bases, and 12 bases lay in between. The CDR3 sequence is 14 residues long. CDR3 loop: CASSPGSSYNEQFF. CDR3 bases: TGTGCCAGTAGTCCCGGGAGCTCATACAATGAGCAGTTCTTC.

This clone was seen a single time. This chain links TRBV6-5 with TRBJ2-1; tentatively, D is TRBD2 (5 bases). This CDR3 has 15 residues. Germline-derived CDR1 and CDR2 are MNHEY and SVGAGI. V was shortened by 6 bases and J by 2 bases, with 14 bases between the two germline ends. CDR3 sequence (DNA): TGTGCCAGCAGGGAGGACCCAACAGCCTACAATGAGCAGTTCTTC. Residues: CASREDPTAYNEQFF.

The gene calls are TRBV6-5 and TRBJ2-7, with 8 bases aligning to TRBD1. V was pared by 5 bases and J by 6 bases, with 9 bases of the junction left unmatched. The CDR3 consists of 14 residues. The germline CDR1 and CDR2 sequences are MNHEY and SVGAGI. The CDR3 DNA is TGTGCCAGCAGTAGTCCAGGGGGCAGGGGCGAGCAGTACTTC. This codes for CASSSPGGRGEQYF.

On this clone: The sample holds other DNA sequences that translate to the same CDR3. The CDR3 DNA reads as TGTGCCAGCAGTTTATCCGGTCAGCCCCAGCATTTT. Translating it yields CASSLSGQPQHF. The chain joins TRBV28 to TRBJ1-5, with unresolved D. The CDR3 totals 12 residues. The V gene's germline CDR1 is MDHEN and CDR2 SYDVKM. Between the trimmed V and J ends, which lost 1 base and 6 bases, there was a span of 4 bases. Full variable domain (remainder filled in from reference TRBV28 and TRBJ1-5): DVKVTQSSRYLVKRTGEKVFLECVQDMDHENMFWYRQDPGLGLRLIYFSYDVKMKEKGDIPEGYSVSREKKERFSLILESASTNQTSMYLCASSLSGQPQHFGDGTRLSIL.

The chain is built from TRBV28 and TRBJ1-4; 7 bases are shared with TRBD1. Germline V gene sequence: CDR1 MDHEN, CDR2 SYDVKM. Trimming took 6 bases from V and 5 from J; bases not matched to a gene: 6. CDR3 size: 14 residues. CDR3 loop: CASRGGQLNEKLFF. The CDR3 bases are TGTGCCAGCAGAGGGGGACAGTTAAATGAAAAACTGTTTTTT. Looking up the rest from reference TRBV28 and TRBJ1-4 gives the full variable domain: DVKVTQSSRYLVKRTGEKVFLECVQDMDHENMFWYRQDPGLGLRLIYFSYDVKMKEKGDIPEGYSVSREKKERFSLILESASTNQTSMYLCASRGGQLNEKLFFGSGTQLSVL.

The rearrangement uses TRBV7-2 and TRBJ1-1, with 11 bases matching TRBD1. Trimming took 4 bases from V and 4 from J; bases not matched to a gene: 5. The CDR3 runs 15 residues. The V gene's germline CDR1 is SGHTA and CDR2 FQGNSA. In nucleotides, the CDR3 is TGTGCCAGCAGCTGGACCGGGACAGGGGGCACTGAAGCTTTCTTT. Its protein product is CASSWTGTGGTEAFF.

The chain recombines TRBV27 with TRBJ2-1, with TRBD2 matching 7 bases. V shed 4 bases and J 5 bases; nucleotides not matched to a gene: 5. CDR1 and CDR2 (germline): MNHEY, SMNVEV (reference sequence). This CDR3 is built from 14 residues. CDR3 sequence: CASSSRDYNNEQFF. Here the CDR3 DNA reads TGTGCCAGCAGTTCGCGGGACTATAACAATGAGCAGTTCTTC.

The DNA for the CDR3 is TGTGCCAGCAGCTCCTATGGACAGGGGGACGAAAAACTGTTTTTT. This codes for CASSSYGQGDEKLFF. The V and J genes are TRBV5-5 and TRBJ1-4, with 10 bases matching TRBD1. CDR1 SGHKS and CDR2 YYEKEE come from the germline V gene (reference sequence). The V and J ends lost 3 bases and 8 bases, in that order; junction bases with no gene match: 7. This CDR3 comprises 15 residues.

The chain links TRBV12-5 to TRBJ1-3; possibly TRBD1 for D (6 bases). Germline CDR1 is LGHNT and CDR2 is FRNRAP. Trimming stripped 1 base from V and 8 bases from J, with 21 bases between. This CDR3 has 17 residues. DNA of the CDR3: TGTGCTAGTGGTTTGGCCCTCCCGGTAAGGGGGGGGGACACCATATATTTT. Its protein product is CASGLALPVRGGDTIYF.

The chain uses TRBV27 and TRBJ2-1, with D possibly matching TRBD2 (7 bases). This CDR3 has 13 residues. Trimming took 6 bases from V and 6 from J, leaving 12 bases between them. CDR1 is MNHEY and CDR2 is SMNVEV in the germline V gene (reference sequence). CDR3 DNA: TGTGCCAGCAGGGGAGGGGGGGGCAATGAGCAGTTCTTC. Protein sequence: CASRGGGGNEQFF.

CDR3 in DNA: TGTGCCAGCAGCGGGCGGGGGGGCACAGATACGCAGTATTTT. Translated: CASSGRGGTDTQYF. J is TRBJ2-3 and V is TRBV9; 8 nucleotides align to TRBD2. The CDR3 is 14 amino acids. V lost 3 bases to trimming and J lost 1 base; unmatched junction nucleotides: 1. Germline V gene lookup returns CDR1 SGDLS and CDR2 YYNGEE.

CDR3: CASSQAGHNTDTQYF. The CDR3 nucleotides read TGCGCCAGCAGCCAAGCAGGTCATAACACAGATACGCAGTATTTT. V gene TRBV4-3 combines with J gene TRBJ2-3, with unresolved D. This CDR3 spans 15 amino acids. In germline, CDR1 is LGHNA, CDR2 YSLEER. Trimming shortened V by 1 base and J by 2 bases, and 10 bases separated the two germline ends.

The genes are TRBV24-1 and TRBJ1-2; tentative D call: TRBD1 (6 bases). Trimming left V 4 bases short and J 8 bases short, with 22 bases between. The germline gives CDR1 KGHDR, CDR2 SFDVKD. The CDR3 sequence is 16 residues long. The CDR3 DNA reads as TGTGCCACCAGTGACCCTAAGGGGGAGCGCTTCGGAGGCTACACCTTC. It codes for CATSDPKGERFGGYTF.

The CDR3 coding sequence is TGTGCCAGCAGCTTGGGCCAGGCCCGATCGGAAGCTTTCTTT. This gives the protein CASSLGQARSEAFF. This chain uses TRBV5-5 with TRBJ1-1; no definite D call. CDR1 and CDR2 from the germline V gene are SGHKS and YYEKEE (reference sequence). The V end was cut by 0 bases, the J end by 8 bases, with 14 bases between. This CDR3 contains 14 residues.

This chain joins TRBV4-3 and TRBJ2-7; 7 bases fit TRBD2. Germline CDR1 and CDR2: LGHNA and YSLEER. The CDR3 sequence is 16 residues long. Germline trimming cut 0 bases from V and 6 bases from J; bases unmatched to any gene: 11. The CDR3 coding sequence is TGCGCCAGCAGCCAAGATCTGGGAGGGAGTCTGTGCGAGCAGTACTTC. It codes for CASSQDLGGSLCEQYF.

CDR3 protein: CASSAGLAVSYEQYF. CDR3 coding DNA: TGTGCCAGCAGTGCGGGACTAGCGGTCTCCTACGAGCAGTACTTC. The rearrangement uses TRBV25-1 and TRBJ2-7; 11 nucleotides match TRBD2. The trim removed 4 bases at V and 0 bases at J, leaving 2 bases unmatched. Germline lookup yields CDR1 MGHDK and CDR2 SYGVNS. The CDR3 consists of 15 residues.